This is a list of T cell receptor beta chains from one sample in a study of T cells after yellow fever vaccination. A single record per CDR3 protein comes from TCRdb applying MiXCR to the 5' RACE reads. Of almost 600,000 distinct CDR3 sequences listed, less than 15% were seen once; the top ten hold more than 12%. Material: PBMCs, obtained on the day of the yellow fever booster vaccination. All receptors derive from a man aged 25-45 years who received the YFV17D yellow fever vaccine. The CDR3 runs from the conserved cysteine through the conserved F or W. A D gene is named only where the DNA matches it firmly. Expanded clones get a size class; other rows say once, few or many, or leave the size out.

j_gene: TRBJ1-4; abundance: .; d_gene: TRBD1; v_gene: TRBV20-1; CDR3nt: TGCAGTGCTCGCCGGGACAGTAATGAAAAACTGTTTTTT; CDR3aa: CSARRDSNEKLFF
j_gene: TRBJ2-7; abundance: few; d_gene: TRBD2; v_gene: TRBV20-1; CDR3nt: TGCAGTGCTAGTGGCGTGGCAGCGGGAGGGATGAACGAGCAGTACTTC; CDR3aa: CSASGVAAGGMNEQYF
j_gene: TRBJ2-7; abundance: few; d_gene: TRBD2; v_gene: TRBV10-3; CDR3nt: TGTGCCATCAGTGAGTCGACTCTTTGGCGGGAGGGCCCCTACGAGCAGTACTTC; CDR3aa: CAISESTLWREGPYEQYF
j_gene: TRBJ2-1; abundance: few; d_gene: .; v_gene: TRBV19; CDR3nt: TGTGCCAGTAGTGTAGACAGCTTTTACAATGAGCAGTTCTTC; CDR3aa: CASSVDSFYNEQFF
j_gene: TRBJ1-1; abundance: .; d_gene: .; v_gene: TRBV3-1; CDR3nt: TGTGCCAGCAGCCAAGACCGGGTCGTGAGAACTGAAGCTTTCTTT; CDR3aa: CASSQDRVVRTEAFF
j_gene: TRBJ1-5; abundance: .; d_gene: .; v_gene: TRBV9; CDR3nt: TGTGCCAGCAGCGTAGAGGGTGGGGCCCAGCATTTT; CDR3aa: CASSVEGGAQHF
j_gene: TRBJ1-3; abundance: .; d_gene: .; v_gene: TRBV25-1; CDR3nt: TGTGCCAGCAGTGAAAGTGGGCGGCCAAGCTCTGGAAACACCATATATTTT; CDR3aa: CASSESGRPSSGNTIYF
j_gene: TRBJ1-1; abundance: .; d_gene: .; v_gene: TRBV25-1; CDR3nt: TGTGCCAGCAGTTTTTCCGACGGCACTGAAGCTTTCTTT; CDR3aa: CASSFSDGTEAFF
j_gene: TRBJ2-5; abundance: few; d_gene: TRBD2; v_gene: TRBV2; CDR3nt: TGTGCCAGCAGGGCTCCGAGCGGGAGCTACGAGACCCAGTACTTC; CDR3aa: CASRAPSGSYETQYF
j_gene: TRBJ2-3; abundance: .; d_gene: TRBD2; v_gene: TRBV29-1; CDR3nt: TGCAGCGTTGACGGCTCAGCGGGAGGGACAGATACGCAGTATTTT; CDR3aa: CSVDGSAGGTDTQYF
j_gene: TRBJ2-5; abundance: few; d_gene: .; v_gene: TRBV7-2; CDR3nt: TGTGCCAGCAGCCGTCCGGGTCGAGGAGAGACCCAGTACTTC; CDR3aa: CASSRPGRGETQYF
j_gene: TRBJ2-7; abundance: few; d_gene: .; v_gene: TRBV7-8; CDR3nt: TGTGCCAGCAGCCAAAATGAAGGACTAAACTACGAGCAGTACTTC; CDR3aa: CASSQNEGLNYEQYF
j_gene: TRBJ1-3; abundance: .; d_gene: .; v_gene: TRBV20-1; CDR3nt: TGCAGTGCACCCACAGAGTCCTCTGGAAACACCATATATTTT; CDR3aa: CSAPTESSGNTIYF
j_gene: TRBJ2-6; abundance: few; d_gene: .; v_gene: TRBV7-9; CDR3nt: TGTGCCAGCAGCCCCCGAAGAGCGGGGGCCAACGTCCTGACTTTC; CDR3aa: CASSPRRAGANVLTF
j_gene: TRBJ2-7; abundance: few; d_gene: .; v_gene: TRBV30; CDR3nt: TGTGCCTGGAGTCCCCCGAAACACCGATACGAGCAGTACTTC; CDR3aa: CAWSPPKHRYEQYF
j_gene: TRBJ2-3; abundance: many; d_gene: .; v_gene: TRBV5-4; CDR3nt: TGTGCCAGCAGTTTATTTGGCACAGATACGCAGTATTTT; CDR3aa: CASSLFGTDTQYF
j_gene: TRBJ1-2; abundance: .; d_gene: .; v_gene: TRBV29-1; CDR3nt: TGCAGCGTCCTGGATGGGACGGTCCCGGCTGGCTACACCTTC; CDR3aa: CSVLDGTVPAGYTF
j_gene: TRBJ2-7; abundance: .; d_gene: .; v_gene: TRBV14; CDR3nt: TGTGCCAGCAGCCTCGGACTGGACTACGACGAGCAGTACTTC; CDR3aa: CASSLGLDYDEQYF
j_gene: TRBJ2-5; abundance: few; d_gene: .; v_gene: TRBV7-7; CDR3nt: TGTGCCAGCAGCCAGACAGTCAGCGGGACCCAGTACTTC; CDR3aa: CASSQTVSGTQYF
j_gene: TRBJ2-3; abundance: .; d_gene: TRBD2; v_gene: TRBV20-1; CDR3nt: TGCAGTGCCACACAACTAGCGGGACGAACAGATACGCACTATTTT; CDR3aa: CSATQLAGRTDTHYF
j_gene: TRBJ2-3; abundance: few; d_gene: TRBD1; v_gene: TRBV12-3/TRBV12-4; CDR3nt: TGTGCCAGCAGTCCGGGACAGGGGGCGGGTACGCAGTATTTT; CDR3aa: CASSPGQGAGTQYF
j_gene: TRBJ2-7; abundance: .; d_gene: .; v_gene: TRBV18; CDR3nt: TGTGCCAGCTCACCACCCACGGCATTGAGCTCCTACGAGCAGTACTTC; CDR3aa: CASSPPTALSSYEQYF
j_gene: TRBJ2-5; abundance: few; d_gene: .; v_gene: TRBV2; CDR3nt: TGTGCCAGCAGTGAAGCCCAAAGGGAAGGAGAGACCCAGTACTTC; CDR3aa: CASSEAQREGETQYF
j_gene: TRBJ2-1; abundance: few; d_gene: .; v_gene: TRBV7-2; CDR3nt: TGTGCCAGCAGCTCCAGACAGATTGAGCAGTTCTTC; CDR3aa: CASSSRQIEQFF
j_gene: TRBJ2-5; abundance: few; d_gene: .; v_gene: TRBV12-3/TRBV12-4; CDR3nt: TGTGCCAGCAGTTCCCCCGACAAACAAGAGACCCAGTACTTC; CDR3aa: CASSSPDKQETQYF
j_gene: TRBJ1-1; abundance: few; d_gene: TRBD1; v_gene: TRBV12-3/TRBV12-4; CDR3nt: TGTGCCAGCAGTTTAGGGGACAGAGAAGCTTTCTTT; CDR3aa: CASSLGDREAFF
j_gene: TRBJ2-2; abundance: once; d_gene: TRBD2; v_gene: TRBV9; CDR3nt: TGTGCCAGCAGCGGGGGGGGGACTAGATTCACCGGGGAGCTGTTTTTT; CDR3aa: CASSGGGTRFTGELFF
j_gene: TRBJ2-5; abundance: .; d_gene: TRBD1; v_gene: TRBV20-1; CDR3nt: TGCAGTGCTCCCCGACAGGGGCAAGAGACCCAGTACTTC; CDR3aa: CSAPRQGQETQYF
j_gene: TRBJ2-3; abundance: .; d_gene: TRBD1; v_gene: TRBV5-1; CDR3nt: TGCGCCAGCAGCTCCCGACAGGGGGGCCCAGATACGCAGTATTTT; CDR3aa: CASSSRQGGPDTQYF
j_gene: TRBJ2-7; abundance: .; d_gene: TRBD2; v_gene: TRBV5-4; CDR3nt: TGTGCCAGCAATCTAGCGGGAGGCGAGCAGTACTTC; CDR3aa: CASNLAGGEQYF
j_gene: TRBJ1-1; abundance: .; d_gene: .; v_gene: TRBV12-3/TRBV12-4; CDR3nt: TGTGCCAGCAGTTCGACATATTCTGAAGCTTTCTTT; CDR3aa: CASSSTYSEAFF
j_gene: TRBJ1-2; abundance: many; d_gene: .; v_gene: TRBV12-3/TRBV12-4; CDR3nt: TGTGCCAGCGGGGGAATGGGCTACACCTTC; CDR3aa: CASGGMGYTF
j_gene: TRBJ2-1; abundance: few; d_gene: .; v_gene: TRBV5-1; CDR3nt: TGCGCCAGCAGCTTGGCCGAATTCAGCGGACTTGATTACAATGAGCAGTTCTTC; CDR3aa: CASSLAEFSGLDYNEQFF
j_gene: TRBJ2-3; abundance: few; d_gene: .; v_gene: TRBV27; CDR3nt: TGTGCCAGCAGTGGGTTATGGGGCACAGATACGCAGTATTTT; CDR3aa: CASSGLWGTDTQYF
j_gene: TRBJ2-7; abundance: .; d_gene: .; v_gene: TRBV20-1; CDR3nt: TGCAGTGCTGCCAGGTCCGAGCAGTACTTC; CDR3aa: CSAARSEQYF
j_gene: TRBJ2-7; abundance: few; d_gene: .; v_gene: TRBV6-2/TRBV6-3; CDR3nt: TGTGCCAGCAGCAACCAGGGACACTACGAGCAGTACTTC; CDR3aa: CASSNQGHYEQYF
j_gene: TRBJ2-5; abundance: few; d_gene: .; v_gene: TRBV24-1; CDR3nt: TGTGCCACCAGTCAGAACACCCAAGAGACCCAGTACTTC; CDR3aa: CATSQNTQETQYF
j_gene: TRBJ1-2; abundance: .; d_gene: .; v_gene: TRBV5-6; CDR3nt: TGTGCCAGCAGCTTGGGGCAGCTTCCTAACTATGGCTACACCTTC; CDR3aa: CASSLGQLPNYGYTF
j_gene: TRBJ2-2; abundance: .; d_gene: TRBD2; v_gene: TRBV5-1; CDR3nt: TGCGCCAGCGGCGGAGCGGGAGTAAGGACCGGGGAGCTGTTTTTT; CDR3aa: CASGGAGVRTGELFF
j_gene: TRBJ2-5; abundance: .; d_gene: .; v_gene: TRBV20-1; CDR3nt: TGCAGTGCTAGAGTGCCAACGGGGGCGGTCCAAGAGACCCAGTACTTC; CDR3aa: CSARVPTGAVQETQYF
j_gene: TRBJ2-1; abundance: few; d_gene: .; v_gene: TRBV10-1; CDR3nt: TGCGCCAGCGCCCGGGACAAGGCCTTAGGGCAGTTCTTC; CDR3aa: CASARDKALGQFF
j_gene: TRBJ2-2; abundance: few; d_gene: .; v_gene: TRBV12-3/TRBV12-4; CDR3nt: TGTGCCAGCAGTTCGATAGGGACGGTCGGGGAGCTGTTTTTT; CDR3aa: CASSSIGTVGELFF
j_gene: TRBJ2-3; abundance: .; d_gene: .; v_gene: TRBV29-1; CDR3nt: TGCAGCGTTGAAGCGGGAGCAGGCACAGATACGCAGTATTTT; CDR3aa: CSVEAGAGTDTQYF
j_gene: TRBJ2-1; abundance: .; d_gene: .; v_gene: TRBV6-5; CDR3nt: TGTGCCAGCAGTTACGAGGGCAGCAATGAGCAGTTCTTC; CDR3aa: CASSYEGSNEQFF
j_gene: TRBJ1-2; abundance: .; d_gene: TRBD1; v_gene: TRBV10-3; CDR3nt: TGTGCCATCAGTGACGGACAGGGGAATGGCTACACCTTC; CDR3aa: CAISDGQGNGYTF
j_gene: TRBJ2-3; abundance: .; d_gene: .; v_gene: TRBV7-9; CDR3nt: TGTGCCAGCAGCTTAGGCAGCAGGAATACGCAGTATTTT; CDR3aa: CASSLGSRNTQYF
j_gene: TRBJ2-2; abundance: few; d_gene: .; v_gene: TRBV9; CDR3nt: TGTGCCAGCAGCCACCCATCGGCACAGAACACCGGGGAGCTGTTTTTT; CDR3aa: CASSHPSAQNTGELFF
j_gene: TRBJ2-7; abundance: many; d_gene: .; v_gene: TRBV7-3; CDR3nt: TGTGCCAGCAGCTTAAGCTCAGGGTCCACCTACGAGCAGTACTTC; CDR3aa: CASSLSSGSTYEQYF
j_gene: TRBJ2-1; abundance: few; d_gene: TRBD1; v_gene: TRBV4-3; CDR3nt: TGCGCCAGCAGCGGGGGACAGGGCCCCTACAATGAGCAGTTCTTC; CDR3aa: CASSGGQGPYNEQFF
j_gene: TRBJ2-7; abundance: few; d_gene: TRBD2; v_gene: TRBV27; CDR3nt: TGTGCCAGCACTGCGACTAGCGGAAGTTACGAGCAGTACTTC; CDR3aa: CASTATSGSYEQYF
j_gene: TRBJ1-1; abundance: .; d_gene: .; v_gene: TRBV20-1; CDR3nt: TGCAGTGCTAGAGAGCCCATGAACACTGAAGCTTTCTTT; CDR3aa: CSAREPMNTEAFF
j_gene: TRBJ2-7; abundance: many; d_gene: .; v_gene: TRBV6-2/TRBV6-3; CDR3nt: TGTGCCAGCAGTCCCCCCAACACCGAGCAGTACTTC; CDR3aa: CASSPPNTEQYF
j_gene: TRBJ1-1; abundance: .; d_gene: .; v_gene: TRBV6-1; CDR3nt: TGTGCCAGTAGGATGGGGGGCACGGGGAGCGAAGCTTTCTTT; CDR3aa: CASRMGGTGSEAFF
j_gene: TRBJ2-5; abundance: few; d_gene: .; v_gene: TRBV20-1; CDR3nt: TGTTCTACAACCGGGGCGCAAAACGGGGCCCAGTACTTC; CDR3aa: CSTTGAQNGAQYF
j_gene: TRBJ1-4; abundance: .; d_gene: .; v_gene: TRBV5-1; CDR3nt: TGCGCCAGCAGCTTGTTCAGGGGAGCTACAACTAATGAAAAACTGTTTTTT; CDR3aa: CASSLFRGATTNEKLFF
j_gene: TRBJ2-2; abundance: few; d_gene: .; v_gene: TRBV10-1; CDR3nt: TGCGCCAGCAGTGTTCATCGGGTAGGGGCCGACTTCGGGGAGCTGTTTTTT; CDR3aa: CASSVHRVGADFGELFF
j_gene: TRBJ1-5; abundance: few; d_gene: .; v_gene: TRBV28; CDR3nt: TGTGCCAGCAGTGACGGGAGCCCCAGGCCCCAGCATTTT; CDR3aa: CASSDGSPRPQHF
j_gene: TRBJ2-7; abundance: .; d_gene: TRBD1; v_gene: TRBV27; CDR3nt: TGTGCCAGCAGTCTAAGGGGGCTGCTCTACGAGCAGTACTTC; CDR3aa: CASSLRGLLYEQYF
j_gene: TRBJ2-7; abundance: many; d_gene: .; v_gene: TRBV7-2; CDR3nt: TGTGCCAGCAGCTTAGCGCCGGAGTCACCGGAGTACTTC; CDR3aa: CASSLAPESPEYF
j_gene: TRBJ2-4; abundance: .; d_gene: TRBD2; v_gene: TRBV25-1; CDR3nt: TGTGCCAGCAGTGAATATCTGCCTAGCGGCGAATTCATAGCCAAAAACATTCAGTACTTC; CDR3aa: CASSEYLPSGEFIAKNIQYF